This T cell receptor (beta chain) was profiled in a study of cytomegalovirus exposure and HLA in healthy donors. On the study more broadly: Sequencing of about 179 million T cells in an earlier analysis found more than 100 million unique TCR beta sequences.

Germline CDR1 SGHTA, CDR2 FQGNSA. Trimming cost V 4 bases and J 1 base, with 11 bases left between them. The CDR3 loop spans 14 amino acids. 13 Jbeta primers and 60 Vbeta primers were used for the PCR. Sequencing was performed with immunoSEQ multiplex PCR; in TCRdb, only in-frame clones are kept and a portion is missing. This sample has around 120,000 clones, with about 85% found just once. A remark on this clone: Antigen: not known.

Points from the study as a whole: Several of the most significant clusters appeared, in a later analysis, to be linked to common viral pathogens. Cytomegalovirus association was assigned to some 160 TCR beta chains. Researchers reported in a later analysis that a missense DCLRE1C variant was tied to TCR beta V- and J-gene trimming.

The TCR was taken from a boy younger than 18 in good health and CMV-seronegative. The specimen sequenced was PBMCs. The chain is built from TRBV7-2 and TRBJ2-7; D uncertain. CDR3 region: CASSSNQVSYEQYF. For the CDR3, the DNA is TGTGCCAGCAGCTCAAATCAGGTTTCCTACGAGCAGTACTTC.